The present entry profiles one T cell receptor beta chain with its context. This entry comes from a study of blood T cell repertoires in COVID-19. CDR1 KGHSH and CDR2 LQKENI come from the germline V gene. The CDR3 consists of 16 residues. V was trimmed by 0 bases and J by 2 bases, leaving 10 bases between them. The authors' processing: Estimation of nucleated cell counts was performed using reference gene primer amplification. Libraries were prepared by immunoSEQ multiplex PCR; TCRdb keeps only in-frame clonotypes and omits some of them. That table furnishes V, J and clone size, whereas the DNA furnished D and trimming. The data show roughly 230,000 clones, about 85% seen once.

This chain connects TRBV18 to TRBJ2-2, with D unclear. Sample: PBMCs or T cells enriched from blood (not recorded which). This sequence was found in a woman aged 45 to 65 who had been exposed to COVID-19. The CDR3 loop is CASSPPAGRNTGELFF. Written as DNA, the CDR3 is TGTGCCAGCTCACCACCGGCAGGTCGAAACACCGGGGAGCTGTTTTTT.